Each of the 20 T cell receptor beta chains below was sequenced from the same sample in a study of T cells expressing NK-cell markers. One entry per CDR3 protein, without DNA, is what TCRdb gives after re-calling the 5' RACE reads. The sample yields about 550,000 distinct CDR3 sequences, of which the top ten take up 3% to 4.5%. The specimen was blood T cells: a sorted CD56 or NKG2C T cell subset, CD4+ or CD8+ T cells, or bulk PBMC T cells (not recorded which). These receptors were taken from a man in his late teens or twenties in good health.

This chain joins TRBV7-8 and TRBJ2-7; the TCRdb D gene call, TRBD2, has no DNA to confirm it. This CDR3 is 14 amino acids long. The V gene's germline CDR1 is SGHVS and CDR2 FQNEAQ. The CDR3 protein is CASSFSKGVYEQYF.

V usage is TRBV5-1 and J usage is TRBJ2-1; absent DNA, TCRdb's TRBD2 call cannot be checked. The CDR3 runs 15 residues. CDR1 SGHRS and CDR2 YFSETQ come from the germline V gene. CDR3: CASSPRLANYNEQFF.

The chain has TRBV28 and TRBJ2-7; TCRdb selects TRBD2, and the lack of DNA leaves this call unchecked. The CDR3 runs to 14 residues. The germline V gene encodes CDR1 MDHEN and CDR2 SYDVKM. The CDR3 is CASSFWLAGYEQYF.

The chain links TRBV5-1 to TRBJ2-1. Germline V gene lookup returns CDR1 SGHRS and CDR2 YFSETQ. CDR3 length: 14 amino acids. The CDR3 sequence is CASSFTSSYNEQFF.

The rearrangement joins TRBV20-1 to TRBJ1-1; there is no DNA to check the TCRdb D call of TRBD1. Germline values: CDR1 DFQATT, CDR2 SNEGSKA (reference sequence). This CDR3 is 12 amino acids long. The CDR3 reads CSIRTGPTEAFF.

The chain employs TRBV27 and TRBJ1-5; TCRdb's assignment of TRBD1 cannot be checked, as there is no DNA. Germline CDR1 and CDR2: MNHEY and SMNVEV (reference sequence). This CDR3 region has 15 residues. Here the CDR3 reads CASSPTGFGNQPQHF.

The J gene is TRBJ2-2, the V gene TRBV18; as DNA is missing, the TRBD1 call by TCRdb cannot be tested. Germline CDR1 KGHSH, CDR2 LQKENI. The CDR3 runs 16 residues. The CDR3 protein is CASSEADRINTGELFF.

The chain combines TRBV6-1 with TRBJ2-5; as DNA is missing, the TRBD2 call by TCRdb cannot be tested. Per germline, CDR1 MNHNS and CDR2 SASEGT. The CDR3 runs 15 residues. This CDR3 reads CASSEALAGGETQYF.

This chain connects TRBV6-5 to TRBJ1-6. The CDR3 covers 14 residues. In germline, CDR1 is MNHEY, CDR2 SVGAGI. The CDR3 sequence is CASSYNEHNSPLHF.

The CDR3 region is CASSLDRVYTGELFF. V and J are TRBV12-3 or TRBV12-4 and TRBJ2-2; as DNA is missing, the TRBD1 call by TCRdb cannot be tested. CDR3 length equals 15 residues.

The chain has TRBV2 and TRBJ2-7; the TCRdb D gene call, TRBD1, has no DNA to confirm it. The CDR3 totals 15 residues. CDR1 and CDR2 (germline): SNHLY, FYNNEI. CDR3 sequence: CASSNPGPEARGEYF.

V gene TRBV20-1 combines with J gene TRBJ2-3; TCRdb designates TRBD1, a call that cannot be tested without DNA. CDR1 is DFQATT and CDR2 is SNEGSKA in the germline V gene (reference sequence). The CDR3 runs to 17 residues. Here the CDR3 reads CSARGTGLPLGTDTQYF.

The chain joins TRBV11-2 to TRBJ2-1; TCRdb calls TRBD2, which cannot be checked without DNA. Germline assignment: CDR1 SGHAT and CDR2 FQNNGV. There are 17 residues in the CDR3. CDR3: CASSLTPGTSGYNEQFF. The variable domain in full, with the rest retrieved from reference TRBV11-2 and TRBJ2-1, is EAGVAQSPRYKIIEKRQSVAFWCNPISGHATLYWYQQILGQGPKLLIQFQNNGVVDDSQLPKDRFSAERLKGVDSTLKIQPAKLEDSAVYLCASSLTPGTSGYNEQFFGPGTRLTVL.

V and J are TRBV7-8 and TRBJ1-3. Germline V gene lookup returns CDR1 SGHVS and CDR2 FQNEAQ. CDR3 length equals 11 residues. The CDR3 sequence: CASRNTDTIYF. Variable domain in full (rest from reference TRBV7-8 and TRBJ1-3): GAGVSQSPRYKVAKRGQDVALRCDPISGHVSLFWYQQALGQGPEFLTYFQNEAQLDKSGLPSDRFFAERPEGSVSTLKIQRTQQEDSAVYLCASRNTDTIYFGEGSWLTVV.

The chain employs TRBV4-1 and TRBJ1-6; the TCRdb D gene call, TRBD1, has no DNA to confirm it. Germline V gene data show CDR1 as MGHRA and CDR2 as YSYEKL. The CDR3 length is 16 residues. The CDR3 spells CASSQDPGTGAPPLHF.

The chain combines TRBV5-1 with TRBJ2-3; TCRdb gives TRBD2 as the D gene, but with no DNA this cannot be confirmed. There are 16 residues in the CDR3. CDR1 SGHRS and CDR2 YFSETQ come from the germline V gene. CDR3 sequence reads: CASSEGLPFFTDTQYF.

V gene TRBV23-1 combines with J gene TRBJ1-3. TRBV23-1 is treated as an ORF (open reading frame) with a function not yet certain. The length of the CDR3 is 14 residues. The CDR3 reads CASSHGVRPNTIYF.

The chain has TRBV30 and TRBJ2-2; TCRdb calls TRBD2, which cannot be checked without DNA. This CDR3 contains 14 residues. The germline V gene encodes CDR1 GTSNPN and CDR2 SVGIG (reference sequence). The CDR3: CAWNRGGPTGELFF.

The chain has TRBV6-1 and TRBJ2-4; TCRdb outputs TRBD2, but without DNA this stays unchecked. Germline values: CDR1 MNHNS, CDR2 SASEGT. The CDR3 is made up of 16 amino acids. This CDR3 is CASSPRFGGGPGIQYF.

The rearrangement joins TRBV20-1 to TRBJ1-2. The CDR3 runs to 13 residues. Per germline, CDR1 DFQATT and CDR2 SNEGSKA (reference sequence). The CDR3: CSAQYSSNYGYTF.